This TCR beta chain emerged from a study of CD8+CD57+ T cells in acquired aplastic anemia. This clonotype was detected only a few times. Patients included in sequencing had previously demonstrated CD8+CD57+ cell expansion by flow cytometry. All participating patients were living with severe acquired aplastic anemia. For CDR3 and TCR beta VDJ profiling, genomic DNA was the template used. TCRdb fed the reads into MiXCR, producing one record per CDR3 protein. The table has a few hundred thousand distinct CDR3 sequences, about half seen once; the top ten hold 20%. This CDR3 has 17 amino acids. V shed 6 bases and J 1 base; nucleotides not matched to a gene: 11. Germline assignment: CDR1 MNHNY and CDR2 SVGAGI (reference sequence).

The chain recombines TRBV6-6 with TRBJ1-1; 10 nucleotides agree with TRBD1. Sequenced input: sorted CD4+, CD8+, or CD8+CD57+ T cells (not recorded which) from PBMCs. The TCR comes from a human donor with aplastic anemia. CDR3 region: CASRFHGTGAPNTEAFF. DNA of the CDR3: TGTGCCAGCAGGTTCCATGGGACAGGGGCGCCGAACACTGAAGCTTTCTTT.